This is a list of T cell receptor beta chains from one sample in a study of blood T cell repertoires in COVID-19. Repertoires were generated with immunoSEQ multiplex PCR, while TCRdb's copy carries only in-frame clones and drops some. Here the sample spans some 230,000 clones, approximately 85% being singletons. Sequenced input: peripheral blood. The receptors were sampled from a man aged 45-65 years who had recovered from COVID-19. CDR3s include the opening cysteine and the closing phenylalanine or tryptophan. The order of the fields is V gene, CDR3 protein.

>TRBV4-1
CASSQETGLSNQPQHF
>TRBV10-2
CASSDPGLAGGPDEQYF
>TRBV3-1/TRBV3-2
CASSQDPPTSGRRYEQYF
>TRBV28
CASSLLGGRAEQYF
>TRBV18
CASSPQGSNYGYTF
>TRBV21-1
CASSTGLAGGPHTQYF
>TRBV3-1/TRBV3-2
CASSQRGGNEQFF
>TRBV21-1
CASSKGGSHTSGRESSYEQYF
>TRBV27
CASSRSGTSGSRELFF
>TRBV11-2
CASSPKHYEVGEQYF
>TRBV12-3/TRBV12-4
CASSLTGYEQYF
>TRBV28
CASSSLLEGAVLGYGYTF
>TRBV5-6
CASSLDRGNSPLHF
>TRBV19
CASSGGRGETQYF
>TRBV4-1
CASSPDRRGNQPQHF
>TRBV28
CASSLWSEGAKNIQYF
>TRBV11-3
CASSSSRTGGSEQYF
>TRBV9
CASSLGLAGGATYEQYF
>TRBV11-2
CASSWDRGGEQYF
>TRBV28
CASSLEVTVDGYTF
>TRBV7-8
CASSLAFGGGLSSYEQYF
>TRBV14
CASSQGRSQGKNIQYF
>TRBV27
CASSRDRGDEQFF
>TRBV6-6
CASSRQREGRGTGELFF
>TRBV5-1
CASSSRTSGRTDTQYF
>TRBV6-5
CASTPDRGSFYGYTF
>TRBV5-6
CASSSLAGGPSDTQYF
>TRBV11-2
CASSFTGLGYGYTF
>TRBV6-2/TRBV6-3
CASSYLGPGLEQYF
>TRBV27
CASSPSVGAEETQYF
>TRBV2
CASSRLRLNTEAFF
>TRBV28
CASSSGGQTYGYTF
>TRBV29-1
CSVGDRALYGYTF
>TRBV7-2
CASSSQGYSNQPQHF